Following are 7 T cell receptor beta chains from one sample sequenced in a study of blood T cell repertoires in COVID-19. Only in-frame clones appear in the TCRdb table, and some are missing; sequencing was by immunoSEQ multiplex PCR. The data contain 180,000 or so clones, about 90% of them singletons. The sequenced material came from peripheral blood. The source is a man between 18 and 29 years old with active or convalescent COVID-19.

The chain is built from TRBV30 and TRBJ1-6; D possibly corresponds to TRBD1 (6 bases). V was cut by 4 bases and J by 9 bases, with 16 bases left in between. This CDR3 comprises 14 residues. Germline V gene lookup returns CDR1 GTSNPN and CDR2 SVGIG (reference sequence). The CDR3: CAWTAPGDGSPLHF. The CDR3 nucleotides are TGTGCCTGGACGGCTCCAGGGGATGGTTCACCCCTCCACTTT.

The chain has TRBV30 and TRBJ1-2; perhaps TRBD1 as D (6 bases). Germline CDR1 reads GTSNPN; CDR2 reads SVGIG (reference sequence). The CDR3 is made up of 16 amino acids. V dropped 4 bases and J dropped 7 bases, with 25 bases sitting between them. The CDR3 loop is CAWILGLHLGAGGYTF. The CDR3 DNA reads as TGTGCCTGGATATTGGGCTTACACCTGGGGGCGGGTGGCTACACCTTC.

This clone was observed a single time. V is TRBV24-1 and J is TRBJ1-1, with D perhaps TRBD1 (6 bases). Germline CDR1 and CDR2: KGHDR and SFDVKD. V gave up 7 bases and J gave up 7 bases, with 15 bases separating them. CDR3 length equals 13 residues. CDR3 residues: CATRDSSRDEAFF. DNA for the CDR3: TGTGCCACCAGGGACAGTTCGAGAGATGAAGCTTTCTTT.

V gene TRBV3-1 (or the pseudogene TRBV3-2) combines with J gene TRBJ1-3, with a possible D match to TRBD1 (6 bases). The CDR3 has 15 residues. From germline, CDR1 is LGHDT and CDR2 YNNKEL (reference sequence). The V end was cut by 1 base, the J end by 2 bases, with 9 bases between. CDR3 protein: CASSQAGDPGNTIYF. CDR3 sequence (DNA): TGTGCCAGCAGCCAAGCAGGGGACCCTGGAAACACCATATATTTT.

The rearrangement links TRBV9 to TRBJ2-7; the D gene is possibly TRBD1 (5 bases). Per germline, CDR1 SGDLS and CDR2 YYNGEE. V lost 2 bases and J lost 2, with 11 bases in between. This CDR3 comprises 14 residues. The CDR3 DNA reads as TGTGCCAGCAGCGTCGCCACAGGTACCTACGAGCAGTACTTC. Amino acid sequence: CASSVATGTYEQYF.

The chain is built from TRBV21-1 and TRBJ2-2; the tabulated D call, TRBD2, remains unverified against the DNA. TRBV21-1 is tagged as a pseudogene. This CDR3 is 18 amino acids long. The CDR3: CASSKVRELAGLTGELFF. CDR3 in DNA: TGTGCCAGCAGCAAAGTCCGGGAACTAGCGGGACTCACCGGGGAGCTGTTTTTT.

V and J are TRBV3-1 (or the pseudogene TRBV3-2) and TRBJ1-4; unclear D gene. This CDR3 is built from 14 residues. The V end was cut by 1 base, the J end by 4 bases, with 7 bases between. Per germline, CDR1 LGHDT and CDR2 YNNKEL (reference sequence). CDR3 nucleotides: TGTGCCAGCAGCCAAGTTCAGTATAATGAAAAACTGTTTTTT. Residues: CASSQVQYNEKLFF.